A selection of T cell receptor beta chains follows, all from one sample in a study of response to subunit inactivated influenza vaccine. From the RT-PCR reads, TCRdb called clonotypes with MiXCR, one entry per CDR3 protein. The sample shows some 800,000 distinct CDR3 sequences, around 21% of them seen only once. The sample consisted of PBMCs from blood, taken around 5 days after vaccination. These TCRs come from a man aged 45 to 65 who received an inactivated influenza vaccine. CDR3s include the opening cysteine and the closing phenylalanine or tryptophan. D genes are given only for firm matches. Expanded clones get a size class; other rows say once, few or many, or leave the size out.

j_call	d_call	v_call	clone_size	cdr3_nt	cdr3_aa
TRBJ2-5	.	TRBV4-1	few	TGCGCCAGCAGCCAAGAGGCCCAGGGACAGACCCAGTACTTC	CASSQEAQGQTQYF
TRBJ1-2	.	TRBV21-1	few	TGTGCCAGCAGCAAAGGCGACAGTTCGGCCAAAGCTAACTATGGCTACACCTTC	CASSKGDSSAKANYGYTF
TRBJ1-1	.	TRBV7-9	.	TGTGCCAGCAGCTTTGCCAGTCTGAACACTGAAGCTTTCTTT	CASSFASLNTEAFF
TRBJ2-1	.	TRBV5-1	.	TGCGCCAGCAGCCCCTCCTCGAGAACAGAGCAGTTCTTC	CASSPSSRTEQFF
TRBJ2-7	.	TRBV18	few	TGTGCCAGCTCAACCGAGCTCGCCTACGAGCAGTACTTC	CASSTELAYEQYF
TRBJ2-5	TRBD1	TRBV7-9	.	TGTGCCAGCAGCGTAGGACAGGGGAGAACGACCCAGTACTTC	CASSVGQGRTTQYF
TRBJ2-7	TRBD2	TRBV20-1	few	TGCAGTGCTAGAGATTTTAGCGGGGCCTCCGGCGAGCAGTACTTC	CSARDFSGASGEQYF
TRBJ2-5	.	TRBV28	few	TGTGCCAGCAGTTTATTGCAAGAAGAGACCCAGTACTTC	CASSLLQEETQYF
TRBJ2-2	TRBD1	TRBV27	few	TGTGCCAGCAGTTTAGTTGGGACAGGGGGAGCCGGGGAGCTGTTTTTT	CASSLVGTGGAGELFF
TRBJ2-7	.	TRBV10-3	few	TGTGCCATCAGTGGGAAAGGGACCTACGAGCAGTACTTC	CAISGKGTYEQYF
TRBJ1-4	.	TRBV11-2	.	TGTGCCAGCAGCTCTGCCAGGACGCAGGAAAAACTGTTTTTT	CASSSARTQEKLFF
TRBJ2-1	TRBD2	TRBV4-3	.	TGCGCCAGCAGCGAAGGACTAGCGGAATACAATGAGCAGTTCTTC	CASSEGLAEYNEQFF
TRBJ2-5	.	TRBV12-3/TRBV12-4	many	TGTGCCAGCACCGGAGAAGGAGTTGGGAAGACCCAGTACTTC	CASTGEGVGKTQYF
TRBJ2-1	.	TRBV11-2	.	TGTGCCAGCAGCTTACTTCGCGGAACCTACAATGAGCAGTTCTTC	CASSLLRGTYNEQFF
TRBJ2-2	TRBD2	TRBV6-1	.	TGTGCCAGCAGTCGGCCTAGCGGGATTGCCGGGGAGCTGTTTTTT	CASSRPSGIAGELFF
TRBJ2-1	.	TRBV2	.	TGTGCCAGCAGCGTCCAGGGGAATGAGCAGTTCTTC	CASSVQGNEQFF
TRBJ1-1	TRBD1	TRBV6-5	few	TGTGCCAGCAGTTACTCGAAAGGGGGCGCCGCTTTCTTT	CASSYSKGGAAFF
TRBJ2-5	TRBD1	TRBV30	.	TGTGCCTGGAGTCATTTCGACAGGGGCCAAGAGACCCAGTACTTC	CAWSHFDRGQETQYF
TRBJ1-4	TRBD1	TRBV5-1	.	TGCGCCAGCAGCTTGGCCCCAGGGGGCTCGGCTAATGAAAAACTGTTTTTT	CASSLAPGGSANEKLFF
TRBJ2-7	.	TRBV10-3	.	TGTGCCATCAGCAGCAACCCGACTACCGGAGGGAACGAGCAGTACTTC	CAISSNPTTGGNEQYF
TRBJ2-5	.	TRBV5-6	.	TGTGCCAGCAGCTTGGGTGTGCGGGCTGGAGAGACCCAGTACTTC	CASSLGVRAGETQYF
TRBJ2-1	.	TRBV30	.	TGTGCCTGGAGCGGGGCAGGGAATGAGCAGTTCTTC	CAWSGAGNEQFF
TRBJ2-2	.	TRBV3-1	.	TGTGCCAGCAAGGACACTGGGAACACCGGGGAGCTGTTTTTT	CASKDTGNTGELFF
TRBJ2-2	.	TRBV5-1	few	TGCGCCAGCAGCTTTTCGGGCGGGGGCCTAAACACCGGGGAGCTGTTTTTT	CASSFSGGGLNTGELFF
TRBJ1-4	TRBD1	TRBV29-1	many	TGCAGCGTTGAATACAGGGGGACTGAAAAACTGTTTTTT	CSVEYRGTEKLFF
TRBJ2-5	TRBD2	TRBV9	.	TGTGCCAGCAGTCTGACCCCCGGGACTAGAGAGACCCAGTACTTC	CASSLTPGTRETQYF
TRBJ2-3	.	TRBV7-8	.	TGTGCCAGCAGCTTATCGCCCGGGGGAACGGCAGATACGCAGTATTTT	CASSLSPGGTADTQYF
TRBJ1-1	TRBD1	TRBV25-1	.	TGTGCCAGCAGTGCAGGGGGCCATACTGAAGCTTTCTTT	CASSAGGHTEAFF
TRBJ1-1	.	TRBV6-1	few	TGTGCCAGCATGCCCGACGCGAGGGGCAGCATGAACACTGAAGCTTTCTTT	CASMPDARGSMNTEAFF